This is a list of T cell receptor beta chains from one sample in a study of Graves' ophthalmopathy and Graves' hyperthyroidism. TCRdb ran MiXCR on the multiplex PCR reads and lists one entry per CDR3 protein. The sample contains around 670,000 distinct CDR3 sequences, approximately 40% of which appear only once. Sequencing was carried out using peripheral blood. Receptor source: an adult man with Graves' ophthalmopathy. The CDR3 runs from the conserved cysteine through the conserved F or W. A D gene is named only where the DNA matches it firmly. The listing skips clone size in some rows; elsewhere it reads once, few, many or a size class.

d_gene,j_gene,abundance,v_gene,CDR3nt,CDR3aa
NA,TRBJ1-1,NA,TRBV7-3,TGTGCCAGCAGTTTAACCCGAGGGTTAGGGAGAAGCGGGAACACTGAAGCTTTCTTT,CASSLTRGLGRSGNTEAFF
TRBD2,TRBJ2-5,NA,TRBV20-1,TGCAGTGCGGCGGGTATAGCGGGAGGGGGGGAGACCCAGTACTTC,CSAAGIAGGGETQYF
NA,TRBJ2-7,many,TRBV10-3,TGTGCCATCACCCGGGGGATAGAACCGTACGAGCAGTACTTC,CAITRGIEPYEQYF
NA,TRBJ1-1,many,TRBV5-1,TGCGCCAGCAGCTCCCAACAGAACACTGAAGCTTTCTTT,CASSSQQNTEAFF
NA,TRBJ1-4,NA,TRBV25-1,TGTGCCAGCAGCATAGGGGCGAATGGTGAAAAACTGGTTTTT,CASSIGANGEKLVF
TRBD1,TRBJ1-3,NA,TRBV7-9,TGTGCCAGCAGCCAACAGGGGGTAGGAAACACCATATATTTT,CASSQQGVGNTIYF
TRBD2,TRBJ2-7,few,TRBV5-1,TGCGCCAGCAGCAAAATCCTAGGAGGGAGGGCCTACGAGCAGTACTTC,CASSKILGGRAYEQYF
TRBD1,TRBJ1-2,NA,TRBV11-2,TGTGCCAGCAGCCTCGGACAGGGGGGGTCCTTAAACTATGGCTACACCTTC,CASSLGQGGSLNYGYTF
NA,TRBJ1-1,few,TRBV9,TGTGCCAGCGGCCGAGGGGGTGACACTGAAGCTTTCTTT,CASGRGGDTEAFF
NA,TRBJ2-5,many,TRBV20-1,TGCAGTGCTAGTCCAGGGATGGAGACCCAGTACTTC,CSASPGMETQYF
NA,TRBJ2-7,few,TRBV2,TGTGCCAGCAGTATCGATCACGACTACGAGCAGTACTTC,CASSIDHDYEQYF
NA,TRBJ1-2,few,TRBV12-3/TRBV12-4,TGTGCCAGCAGTTTAGCGGGGCTAGGGAACTATGGCTACACCTTC,CASSLAGLGNYGYTF
NA,TRBJ2-6,few,TRBV9,TGTGCCAGCAGTAAAAGGCTTAACTCTGGGGCCAACGTCCTGACTTTC,CASSKRLNSGANVLTF
NA,TRBJ1-1,once,TRBV30,TGTGCCTGGAACGGAAGGAACAGGGCGAACACTGAAGCTTTCTTT,CAWNGRNRANTEAFF
TRBD1,TRBJ1-2,NA,TRBV11-2,TGTGCCAGCAGCCCACTGACAGGGCTTAGCTATGGCTACACCTTC,CASSPLTGLSYGYTF
NA,TRBJ2-7,few,TRBV20-1,TGCAGTGCTACCGGTTTCCCGTCTAACGAGCAGTACTTC,CSATGFPSNEQYF
NA,TRBJ1-1,many,TRBV7-2,TGTGCCAGCAGCCCATGGGCAGCCGAAGCTTTCTTT,CASSPWAAEAFF
TRBD1,TRBJ1-4,NA,TRBV19,TGTGCCAGTGGGGACAGGGTTGAAAAACTGTTTTTT,CASGDRVEKLFF
TRBD1,TRBJ2-7,NA,TRBV7-2,TGTGCCAGCAGCGCCTCCCCAGGGGGTAACGAGCAGTACTTC,CASSASPGGNEQYF
NA,TRBJ1-1,few,TRBV10-3,TGTGCCAGCAGTGGCACCAGGGTAGTTGGAGCTTTCTTT,CASSGTRVVGAFF
NA,TRBJ1-2,NA,TRBV12-3/TRBV12-4,TGTGCCAGCAGTTTATTTTCAGGGGCTAAGGATGGCTACACCTTC,CASSLFSGAKDGYTF
TRBD1,TRBJ1-4,NA,TRBV5-1,TGTGCCAGCAGCGCACCCTCGACAGGGGGCCTGCGACGGGGGGAAAAACTGTTTTTT,CASSAPSTGGLRRGEKLFF
NA,TRBJ1-1,NA,TRBV15,TGTGCCACCAGCAGAGACCAGGCAGGGAGGAAGAAGGCTTTCTTT,CATSRDQAGRKKAFF
NA,TRBJ1-3,NA,TRBV20-1,TGCAGTGCTAGAGGAAACACCATATATTTT,CSARGNTIYF
NA,TRBJ1-2,NA,TRBV7-2,TGTGCCAGCAGTGAAGAAAGTCAGCAGGGCTATGGCTACACCTTC,CASSEESQQGYGYTF
TRBD1,TRBJ2-2,NA,TRBV7-9,TGTGCCAGCAGGCCCTACAGGGGGAACACCGGGGAGCTGTTTTTT,CASRPYRGNTGELFF
NA,TRBJ1-3,once,TRBV15,TGTGCCACCAGCAGGGAGGACTCTGGAAACACCATATATTTT,CATSREDSGNTIYF
TRBD1,TRBJ2-7,few,TRBV20-1,TGCAGTGCTAGTAGGGGGACAGGGGGAACCTACGAGCAGTACTTC,CSASRGTGGTYEQYF
NA,TRBJ1-2,NA,TRBV29-1,TGCAGCGTTAATCAGGACTATGGCTACACCTTC,CSVNQDYGYTF
NA,TRBJ1-5,many,TRBV10-2,TGCGCCAGCAGTGAGTACGCAGGGTCTGGCAGCAATCAGCCCCAGCATTTT,CASSEYAGSGSNQPQHF
TRBD1,TRBJ1-2,many,TRBV29-1,TGCAGCGTTGATGATGACAGGGCTGGGGGCTACACCTTC,CSVDDDRAGGYTF
TRBD2,TRBJ2-7,NA,TRBV19,TGTGCCAGTAGTATGGGTAGCGGGAGAATTCGTTACGAGCAGTACTTC,CASSMGSGRIRYEQYF
TRBD1,TRBJ1-4,many,TRBV7-2,TGTGCCAGCAGCTTCGGACAGGGGGCGAGAGAAAAACTGTTTTTT,CASSFGQGAREKLFF
NA,TRBJ1-5,NA,TRBV10-1,TGCGCCGCAGGGGTCAATCAGCCCCAGCATTTT,CAAGVNQPQHF
NA,TRBJ2-2,many,TRBV15,TGTGCCACCAGCAGTTGGACAGCGAACACCGGGGAGCTGTTTTTT,CATSSWTANTGELFF
NA,TRBJ1-1,few,TRBV7-9,TGTGCCAGCAGCTTAGAATCCAGATTTGAAGCTTTCTTT,CASSLESRFEAFF
NA,TRBJ1-3,NA,TRBV20-1,TGCAGTGCTAGAGATTCGGGACCATACTCTGGAAACACCATATATTTT,CSARDSGPYSGNTIYF
TRBD2,TRBJ2-7,NA,TRBV9,TGTGCCAGCAGCCAAGAACTGGCGGGGGGCCACGAGCAGTACTTC,CASSQELAGGHEQYF
NA,TRBJ2-5,NA,TRBV10-2,TGCGCCAGCAGCCAAGCTCTAGTATGGATTGAAGAGACCCAGTACTTC,CASSQALVWIEETQYF
TRBD1,TRBJ1-5,many,TRBV29-1,TGCAGCGTTGCCCGGGACAGATATCAGCCCCAGCATTTT,CSVARDRYQPQHF
NA,TRBJ2-5,few,TRBV2,TGTGCCAGCCAAAAGGAGGGGCTTCAAGAGACCCAGTACTTC,CASQKEGLQETQYF
NA,TRBJ1-2,NA,TRBV20-1,TGCAGTGCTAGTTTTGGAGGGATCTATGGCTACACCTTC,CSASFGGIYGYTF
TRBD1,TRBJ1-6,NA,TRBV25-1,TGTGCCAGCAGTGAGTCGACAGGGAAGAATTCACCCCTCCACTTT,CASSESTGKNSPLHF
NA,TRBJ1-2,NA,TRBV14,TGTGCCAGCAGCCAAGGGATCCGTAAGAGGGGCCACAACTATGGCTACACCTTC,CASSQGIRKRGHNYGYTF
TRBD1,TRBJ2-3,few,TRBV7-9,TGTGCCAGCAGCCGACGACAGGGTGATACGCAGTATTTT,CASSRRQGDTQYF
TRBD2,TRBJ2-5,many,TRBV19,TGTGCCAGTAGGACCGGAGGGACTACACAAGAGACCCAGTACTTC,CASRTGGTTQETQYF
TRBD1,TRBJ1-1,few,TRBV20-1,TGCAGTGCCCCCGGCAGGGGGCACACTGAAGCTTTCTTT,CSAPGRGHTEAFF
NA,TRBJ1-5,few,TRBV5-8,TGTGCCAGCAGCCCCGACGCAGGGGGCAATCAGCCCCAGCATTTT,CASSPDAGGNQPQHF
NA,TRBJ1-4,many,TRBV10-3,TGTGCCATCAGTGAAGCAGGGACTAATGAAAAACTGTTTTTT,CAISEAGTNEKLFF
NA,TRBJ2-5,NA,TRBV11-1,TGTGCCAGCAGCGTAACCCCCAGGGTTCCATCAGAGACCCAGTACTTC,CASSVTPRVPSETQYF
NA,TRBJ1-4,NA,TRBV13,TGTGCCAGCAGCTTATCCTCCTTCACTAATGAAAAACTGTTTTTT,CASSLSSFTNEKLFF
TRBD1,TRBJ1-2,few,TRBV19,TGTGCCAGTAGTAGAGACAGGGGGCTGTCGGGCTATGGCTACACCTTC,CASSRDRGLSGYGYTF
TRBD1,TRBJ2-7,NA,TRBV11-2,TGTGCCAGCAGCTTAGAAGGACAGGGGAATAAATACGAGCAGTACTTC,CASSLEGQGNKYEQYF
TRBD1,TRBJ1-4,many,TRBV20-1,TGCAGTGCTAGAGATAGACAGGGACGAGAAAAACTGTTTTTT,CSARDRQGREKLFF
NA,TRBJ1-6,many,TRBV20-1,TGCAGTGTACTCGGTTCACCCCTCCACTTT,CSVLGSPLHF
TRBD2,TRBJ2-3,NA,TRBV7-3,TGTGCCAGCAGCTTAATAGGCGGGGGTGCCACAGATACGCAGTATTTT,CASSLIGGGATDTQYF